This T cell receptor (beta chain) was found in a study of cytotoxic CD8 clonotypes in ibrutinib-treated CLL. Study information: There were, on average, approximately 260,000 productive templates and around 90,000 productive rearrangements per sample. Points from the study as a whole: Contraction or stability on treatment was seen for public clonotypes, which were uncommon. Sampling times (in sustained-remission versus progressing patients) were not the same.

Regarding this clone: Its antigen remains unidentified.

Target depth was 1 in 200,000 to 1 in 1 million T cells, about 10x per clonotype. Clones were read by immunoSEQ multiplex PCR, and TCRdb kept only the in-frame ones, dropping some. Of some 200,000 clones listed, 70% to 75% are singletons. V was clipped by 2 bases and J by 5 bases, with 9 bases between them. CDR1 is KGHSH and CDR2 is LQKENI in the germline V gene. There are 13 residues in the CDR3. The rearrangement uses TRBV18 and TRBJ2-5, with D perhaps matching TRBD1 (5 bases). This receptor was identified in a human donor with chronic lymphocytic leukemia. The input for sequencing was PBMCs, taken after 12 months of ibrutinib treatment. The CDR3 DNA reads as TGTGCCAGCTCACCAGGACACGGTGAGACCCAGTACTTC. This encodes CASSPGHGETQYF.